Shown below are 22 T cell receptor beta chains from a single sample sequenced in a study of patients and donors after allogeneic stem cell transplantation. Each CDR3 protein is one row after TCRdb ran MiXCR on the RT-PCR reads. The table lists 920,000 or so distinct CDR3 sequences, 15% to 20% of them singletons. Sample: blood, either unsorted or a sorted T cell fraction (not recorded which). The receptors come from a human donor who was either an allogeneic HSCT recipient or a stem cell or donor lymphocyte infusion donor (not recorded which). It is not recorded whose cells these are; they may come from a transplant donor.

Details on this clonotype: A much larger clone differs by one base, so this may be a read error. The chain employs TRBV4-1 and TRBJ1-1, with 8 bases that match TRBD1. Germline trimming cut 4 bases from V and 1 base from J; bases unmatched to any gene: 5. The CDR3 runs to 15 residues. Germline CDR1 is MGHRA and CDR2 is YSYEKL. The DNA of the CDR3 is TGCGCCAGCAGCCCCCCGACAGGGGAGAACACTGAAGCTTTCTTT. Protein: CASSPPTGENTEAFF.

This clonotype was seen a few times. The V gene is TRBV15, the J gene TRBJ2-2, with 10 nucleotides matching TRBD2. Germline trimming cut 8 bases from V and 3 bases from J; bases unmatched to any gene: 3. Germline loops: CDR1 LNHNV, CDR2 YYDKDF (reference sequence). The CDR3 sequence is 14 residues long. In DNA form, the CDR3 reads TGTGCCACCCAGACTAGCGGGTACACCGGGGAGCTGTTTTTT. The encoded protein is CATQTSGYTGELFF.

This clonotype came up many times. The rearrangement joins TRBV20-1 to TRBJ2-1; 8 bases agree with TRBD2. V was clipped by 0 bases and J by 6 bases; unmatched bases: 7. Per the germline V gene, CDR1 is DFQATT and CDR2 is SNEGSKA (reference sequence). The CDR3 is 15 amino acids. The chain's CDR3 is CSARDPSGGGNEQFF. The CDR3, as DNA: TGCAGTGCTAGAGATCCCAGCGGGGGAGGCAATGAGCAGTTCTTC.

This clonotype was observed a few times. The rearrangement joins TRBV4-3 to TRBJ2-3; TRBD1 or TRBD2 may be the D gene (5 bases each). V lost 2 bases to trimming and J lost 1 base, with 13 bases between them. Germline CDR1 and CDR2: LGHNA and YSLEER. The CDR3 loop spans 16 amino acids. The CDR3 loop is CASSQQGVIGTDTQYF. CDR3 bases: TGCGCCAGCAGCCAACAGGGAGTAATAGGCACAGATACGCAGTATTTT.

On this clonotype: This clone may be a read error of a much larger clone one base away. The CDR3 nucleotides read TGTGCCAGCAGATTCTGGGTCGGCGGGGACACTGAAGCTTTCTTT. It specifies CASRFWVGGDTEAFF. This chain uses TRBV12-3 or TRBV12-4 with TRBJ1-1; no firm D call. Deletions cut 6 bases from V and 3 bases from J, with 17 bases between. The CDR3 loop spans 15 amino acids.

The gene calls are TRBV6-1 and TRBJ1-1; 7 bases match TRBD1. The CDR3 length is 15 residues. CDR1 and CDR2 from the germline V gene are MNHNS and SASEGT. V trimming: 5 bases; J trimming: 0 bases; junction bases outside the gene matches: 6. The CDR3 DNA follows: TGTGCCAGCAGTCGACCGACAGGGTTGAACACTGAAGCTTTCTTT. It encodes CASSRPTGLNTEAFF.

This clonotype was detected many times. The V and J genes are TRBV10-3 and TRBJ1-3, with no clear D. V was cut by 6 bases and J by 0 bases, with 12 bases left in between. The CDR3 is made up of 15 amino acids. Germline V gene data show CDR1 as ENHRY and CDR2 as SYGVKD. The CDR3 sequence is CAIRTVRDSGNTIYF. CDR3 DNA: TGTGCCATCAGAACCGTGAGGGACTCTGGAAACACCATATATTTT.

This clonotype was seen a few times. The chain uses TRBV3-1 and TRBJ1-1; 9 positions agree with TRBD1. Germline values: CDR1 LGHDT, CDR2 YNNKEL (reference sequence). V was pared by 4 bases and J by 3 bases, with 6 bases of the junction left unmatched. CDR3 length: 15 residues. The CDR3 bases are TGTGCCAGCAGCCGACACAGGGGGCAAGACACTGAAGCTTTCTTT. Protein: CASSRHRGQDTEAFF. Drawing the rest from reference TRBV3-1 and TRBJ1-1, the complete variable domain is DTAVSQTPKYLVTQMGNDKSIKCEQNLGHDTMYWYKQDSKKFLKIMFSYNNKELIINETVPNRFSPKSPDKAHLNLHINSLELGDSAVYFCASSRHRGQDTEAFFGQGTRLTVV.

The table lists this clonotype with a few counts. The chain links TRBV5-1 to TRBJ2-1; D perhaps matches TRBD1 (5 bases). This CDR3 region has 16 residues. V lost 0 bases to trimming and J lost 4 bases, with 14 bases between them. The V gene's germline CDR1 is SGHRS and CDR2 YFSETQ. DNA for the CDR3: TGCGCCAGCAGCTTGGCCCCAGGGCAAAATTACAATGAGCAGTTCTTC. It specifies CASSLAPGQNYNEQFF.

V is TRBV15 and J is TRBJ2-3, with TRBD1 matching over 7 bases. CDR1 LNHNV and CDR2 YYDKDF come from the germline V gene (reference sequence). The CDR3 length is 14 residues. J gave up 1 base and V 10 bases, and 8 bases lay outside the gene matches. The CDR3 region is CASRNRGGTDTQYF. DNA for the CDR3: TGTGCCAGCCGAAACAGGGGAGGCACAGATACGCAGTATTTT.

The chain carries TRBV12-3 or TRBV12-4 and TRBJ2-3; D not resolved. The CDR3 is 17 residues long. Trimming left V 4 bases short and J 0 bases short, with 17 bases between. The CDR3 DNA is TGTGCCAGCAGTTATTCCCGCGGCCCCTGGAGCACAGATACGCAGTATTTT. Translating gives CASSYSRGPWSTDTQYF.

The gene calls are TRBV11-2 and TRBJ2-5; 11 bases line up with TRBD1. Looked up from germline, CDR1 is SGHAT and CDR2 is FQNNGV. The CDR3 extends over 16 amino acids. The V segment lost 5 bases and the J segment 5 bases; nucleotides outside the gene matches: 10. CDR3 sequence: CASSPIGQGAGETQYF. The CDR3 nucleotides are TGTGCCAGCAGCCCTATCGGACAGGGGGCGGGGGAGACCCAGTACTTC.

The chain uses TRBV14 and TRBJ2-1; no definite D call. CDR3 length: 13 residues. V dropped 1 base and J dropped 5 bases, with 6 bases sitting between them. CDR1 and CDR2 from the germline V gene are SGHDN and FVKESK. The CDR3 loop is CASSQADDNEQFF. The CDR3 DNA sequence: TGTGCCAGCAGCCAAGCAGATGACAATGAGCAGTTCTTC.

This clonotype was observed a few times. This rearrangement joins TRBV27 to TRBJ2-1, with no clear D. CDR1 is MNHEY, CDR2 SMNVEV, per germline (reference sequence). Trimming cost V 4 bases and J 6 bases, with 13 bases left between them. The CDR3 has 14 residues. The CDR3 coding sequence is TGTGCCAGCAGTTCAAAGGAGATGGCCAATGAGCAGTTCTTC. The encoded protein is CASSSKEMANEQFF.

The chain couples TRBV6-2 or TRBV6-3 to TRBJ1-1; unclear D gene. Germline loops: CDR1 MNHEY, CDR2 SVGEGT. This CDR3 has 12 amino acids. V was clipped by 7 bases and J by 5 bases, with 11 bases between them. The CDR3 region has the DNA TGTGCCAGCATCTCAAGGAGGACTGAAGCTTTCTTT. This encodes CASISRRTEAFF.

There are a few counts of this clonotype. V is TRBV20-1 and J is TRBJ2-5; D could derive from TRBD1 or TRBD2 (6 bases each). Trimming pared 2 bases from V and 5 bases from J, leaving 9 bases between. This CDR3 region has 12 residues. Germline CDR1 reads DFQATT; CDR2 reads SNEGSKA (reference sequence). CDR3 nucleotides: TGCAGTGCTAGAAGGGGGGACGAGACCCAGTACTTC. This translates into CSARRGDETQYF.

This chain connects TRBV15 to TRBJ1-3; 7 bases are a match to TRBD1. Trimming took 3 bases from V and 5 from J; bases not matched to a gene: 10. The CDR3 runs to 16 residues. Germline CDR1 LNHNV, CDR2 YYDKDF (reference sequence). CDR3 nucleotide sequence: TGTGCCACCAGCAGGGCCAAAGACAGGGTTAGAAACACCATATATTTT. It yields the protein CATSRAKDRVRNTIYF.

The chain combines TRBV15 with TRBJ1-5; 10 bases line up with TRBD1. This CDR3 spans 18 amino acids. The J segment lost 4 bases and the V segment lost 4 bases, leaving 13 bases of the junction unmatched. Germline V gene lookup returns CDR1 LNHNV and CDR2 YYDKDF (reference sequence). In DNA, the CDR3 is TGTGCCACCAGCATAAGCTTTACGTGGGACAGGGGTAATCAGCCCCAGCATTTT. It encodes CATSISFTWDRGNQPQHF.

This clonotype was seen many times. The chain has TRBV5-1 and TRBJ2-1, with 9 bases identical to TRBD1. Per the germline V gene, CDR1 is SGHRS and CDR2 is YFSETQ. V shed 3 bases and J 6 bases; nucleotides not matched to a gene: 7. The CDR3 consists of 15 residues. DNA of the CDR3: TGCGCCAGCAGCTCCGGGACAGGGCTTTTCAATGAGCAGTTCTTC. It encodes CASSSGTGLFNEQFF.

The V gene is TRBV7-9, the J gene TRBJ2-7; unclear D gene. Germline-derived CDR1 and CDR2 are SEHNR and FQNEAQ (reference sequence). This CDR3 has 11 residues. Trimming took off 8 bases at V and 3 bases at J, with 8 bases between the two ends. The DNA of the CDR3 is TGTGCCAGCGGGCTAGACTACGAGCAGTACTTC. The encoded protein is CASGLDYEQYF.

The V call is TRBV12-3 or TRBV12-4, the J call TRBJ2-2; 12 bases line up with TRBD1. The CDR3 length is 16 residues. J gave up 5 bases and V 6 bases, and 7 bases lay outside the gene matches. The DNA for the CDR3 is TGTGCCAGCAGGACCCGGGACAGGGGGCGGACCGGGGAGCTGTTTTTT. Its translation is CASRTRDRGRTGELFF.

This clonotype was observed a few times. This chain joins TRBV4-3 and TRBJ2-7; no clear D gene. The CDR3 has 17 amino acids. The V gene's germline CDR1 is LGHNA and CDR2 YSLEER. V was cut by 0 bases and J by 6 bases, with 21 bases left in between. CDR3 protein: CASSQDRSTSRLGEQYF. The CDR3 coding sequence is TGCGCCAGCAGCCAAGATAGGTCAACATCCCGCCTTGGCGAGCAGTACTTC.